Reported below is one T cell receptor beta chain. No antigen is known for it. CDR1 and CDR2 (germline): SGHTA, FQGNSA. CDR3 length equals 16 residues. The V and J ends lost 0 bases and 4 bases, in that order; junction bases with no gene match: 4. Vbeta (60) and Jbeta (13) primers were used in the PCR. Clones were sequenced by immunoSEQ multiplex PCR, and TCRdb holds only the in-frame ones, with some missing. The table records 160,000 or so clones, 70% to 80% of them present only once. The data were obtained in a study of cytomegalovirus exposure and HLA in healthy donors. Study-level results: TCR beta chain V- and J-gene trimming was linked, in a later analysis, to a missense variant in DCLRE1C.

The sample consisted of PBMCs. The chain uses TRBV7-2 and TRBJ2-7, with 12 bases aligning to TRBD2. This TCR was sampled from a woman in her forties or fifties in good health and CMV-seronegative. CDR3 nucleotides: TGTGCCAGCAGCTTAGCAGCTAGCGGGGGGGAATACGAGCAGTACTTC. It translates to CASSLAASGGEYEQYF.